Below, 22 T cell receptor beta chains from the same sample are listed, as sequenced in a study of blood T cell repertoires in COVID-19. Some clones are missing from TCRdb's copy, which holds only in-frame ones; the method was immunoSEQ multiplex PCR. The top ten clones hold less than 20% of a sample with approximately 90,000 clones, less than 85% of them seen once. What was sequenced was peripheral blood. Receptors were obtained from an elderly woman with acute or convalescent COVID-19.

The chain uses TRBV2 and TRBJ1-5; D possibly corresponds to TRBD1 (6 bases). This CDR3 comprises 14 residues. Germline V gene sequence: CDR1 SNHLY, CDR2 FYNNEI. Trimming took off 6 bases at V and 3 bases at J, with 12 bases between the two ends. The CDR3 DNA reads as TGTGCCAGCAGCGCGGGGGGCATCAATCAGCCCCAGCATTTT. Its protein product is CASSAGGINQPQHF.

This clone was counted a single time. The chain links TRBV7-2 to TRBJ2-5; D perhaps matches TRBD2 (6 bases). The CDR3 consists of 14 residues. Trimming took off 3 bases at V and 5 bases at J, with 13 bases between the two ends. CDR1 SGHTA and CDR2 FQGNSA come from the germline V gene. The CDR3 coding sequence is TGTGCCAGCAGCTTTAGCCGGGACTTGGAGACCCAGTACTTC. Its protein is CASSFSRDLETQYF.

The gene calls are TRBV18 and TRBJ2-1; 7 positions agree with TRBD2. Germline loops: CDR1 KGHSH, CDR2 LQKENI. Germline trimming cut 1 base from V and 4 bases from J; bases unmatched to any gene: 10. CDR3 size: 17 residues. Here the CDR3 DNA reads TGTGCCAGCTCACCACGGGAGGGGCCAGCGGGGTACAATGAGCAGTTCTTC. Protein: CASSPREGPAGYNEQFF. The variable domain in full, completed from reference TRBV18 and TRBJ2-1, reads NAGVMQNPRHLVRRRGQEARLRCSPMKGHSHVYWYRQLPEEGLKFMVYLQKENIIDESGMPKERFSAEFPKEGPSILRIQQVVRGDSAAYFCASSPREGPAGYNEQFFGPGTRLTVL.

CDR3 sequence: CASSTQGGQPQHF. CDR3 bases: TGTGCCAGCAGCACCCAGGGAGGACAGCCCCAGCATTTT. J is TRBJ1-5 and V is TRBV21-1. TRBV21-1 is flagged as a pseudogene. The CDR3 length is 13 residues.

This clone was counted once. The chain couples TRBV5-6 to TRBJ2-1, with 11 bases that match TRBD2. This CDR3 is built from 16 residues. Germline V gene data show CDR1 as SGHDT and CDR2 as YYEEEE. Trimming removed 5 bases from V and 2 bases from J; junction bases left unmatched: 6. The CDR3 coding sequence is TGTGCCAGCAGGTATACTAGCGGGAGTGCCTACAATGAGCAGTTCTTC. Translated: CASRYTSGSAYNEQFF.

The gene calls are TRBV18 and TRBJ1-1, with a tentative D call TRBD1 (6 bases). Germline V lookup: CDR1 KGHSH, CDR2 LQKENI. The V gene lost 0 bases and the J gene lost 3 bases, with 11 bases spanning the gap. The CDR3 has 15 amino acids. The CDR3 here is CASSPPGGADTEAFF. In DNA, the CDR3 is TGTGCCAGCTCACCACCTGGGGGGGCGGACACTGAAGCTTTCTTT.

The chain combines TRBV6-5 with TRBJ2-3; 8 nucleotides match TRBD2. Germline CDR1 MNHEY, CDR2 SVGAGI. CDR3 length: 12 residues. After removal of 6 bases from V and 8 bases from J, the junction contained 4 bases not matched to a gene. CDR3: CASRSGGGTQYF. The CDR3 DNA sequence: TGTGCCAGCAGATCGGGGGGGGGTACGCAGTATTTT.

The V call is TRBV6-5, the J call TRBJ1-4; D possibly corresponds to TRBD1 (5 bases). Germline loops: CDR1 MNHEY, CDR2 SVGAGI. The ends were cut back, 7 bases at V and 10 bases at J, with 16 bases in the middle. CDR3 length equals 13 residues. The DNA of the CDR3 is TGTGCCAGCACGCGACAGAACTTTGGAAAACTGTTTTTT. Translated, it gives CASTRQNFGKLFF.

The rearrangement joins TRBV5-6 to TRBJ1-5; no reliable D call. This CDR3 is 15 amino acids long. Germline values: CDR1 SGHDT, CDR2 YYEEEE. V lost 0 bases, J lost 2 bases, and 9 bases lay in between. DNA for the CDR3: TGTGCCAGCAGCTTGGGCGGGCAGGGCAATCAGCCCCAGCATTTT. Translating it yields CASSLGGQGNQPQHF. Full variable domain (outside the CDR3, taken from reference TRBV5-6 and TRBJ1-5): DAGVTQSPTHLIKTRGQQVTLRCSPKSGHDTVSWYQQALGQGPQFIFQYYEEEERQRGNFPDRFSGHQFPNYSSELNVNALLLGDSALYLCASSLGGQGNQPQHFGDGTRLSIL.

The chain couples TRBV2 to TRBJ1-5; TRBD1 aligns across 10 bases. The CDR3 is 15 amino acids. Germline CDR1 SNHLY, CDR2 FYNNEI. V lost 4 bases to trimming and J lost 7 bases; unmatched junction nucleotides: 7. Here the CDR3 DNA reads TGTGCCAGCAGTGGGACAGGGGGAACCGGCCAGCCCCAGCATTTT. Translation gives CASSGTGGTGQPQHF.

This clone appeared once. V is TRBV6-5 and J is TRBJ1-2, with D unresolved. The V and J ends lost 0 bases and 1 base respectively, with 12 bases between them. The CDR3 runs to 16 residues. The germline CDR1 and CDR2 sequences are MNHEY and SVGAGI. CDR3 region: CASSYSYPGLNYGYTF. The CDR3 coding sequence is TGTGCCAGCAGTTACTCATACCCGGGTCTTAACTATGGCTACACCTTC.

V and J are TRBV5-1 and TRBJ1-2, with a tentative D call TRBD1 (6 bases). CDR3 length equals 14 residues. V was shortened by 4 bases and J by 2 bases, with 12 bases between the two germline ends. CDR1 is SGHRS, CDR2 YFSETQ, per germline. The CDR3 protein is CASSTGQQNYGYTF. In DNA, the CDR3 is TGCGCCAGCAGCACAGGACAGCAGAACTATGGCTACACCTTC.

The V gene is TRBV12-3 or TRBV12-4, the J gene TRBJ1-5; 11 bases map to TRBD1. The CDR3 loop spans 13 amino acids. Trimming took 6 bases from V and 6 from J; bases not matched to a gene: 1. CDR3 sequence reads: CASSGTGGQPQHF. The CDR3 nucleotides read TGTGCCAGCAGCGGGACAGGGGGTCAGCCCCAGCATTTT.

The chain carries TRBV6-5 and TRBJ1-6; D uncertain. Trimming cost V 0 bases and J 6 bases, with 9 bases left between them. The CDR3 is made up of 15 amino acids. Germline V gene data show CDR1 as MNHEY and CDR2 as SVGAGI. As DNA, the CDR3 is TGTGCCAGCAGTTACTCGGTGCAGTCTAATTCACCCCTCCACTTT. Protein product: CASSYSVQSNSPLHF.

The V and J genes are TRBV18 and TRBJ1-1, with no clear D. V was cut by 3 bases and J by 1 base, with 6 bases left in between. The CDR3 is 13 residues long. CDR1 and CDR2 (germline): KGHSH, LQKENI. CDR3 protein: CASSPQKNTEAFF. The CDR3 bases are TGTGCCAGCTCACCCCAGAAGAACACTGAAGCTTTCTTT.

The table lists this clone with a few counts. The chain uses TRBV30 and TRBJ2-7; 7 bases match TRBD2. The CDR3 loop spans 14 amino acids. Germline lookup yields CDR1 GTSNPN and CDR2 SVGIG (reference sequence). The V segment lost 3 bases and the J segment 0 bases; nucleotides outside the gene matches: 5. The CDR3 here is CAWSKGGSSYEQYF. The CDR3 nucleotides are TGTGCCTGGAGCAAGGGCGGGAGCTCCTACGAGCAGTACTTC.

The chain links TRBV2 to TRBJ2-3; D perhaps matches TRBD1 (6 bases). Germline V gene lookup returns CDR1 SNHLY and CDR2 FYNNEI. Trimming pared 9 bases from V and 2 bases from J, leaving 12 bases between. The CDR3 totals 13 residues. The CDR3 sequence: CASSRGPTDTQYF. For the CDR3, the DNA is TGTGCCAGTTCCAGGGGTCCCACAGATACGCAGTATTTT.

This chain joins TRBV5-1 and TRBJ2-3, with D perhaps TRBD2 (6 bases). V lost 3 bases, J lost 4 bases, and 18 bases lay in between. This CDR3 is 16 amino acids long. From germline, CDR1 is SGHRS and CDR2 YFSETQ. Here the CDR3 DNA reads TGCGCCAGCAGCTCCCTTCGACTAGAAGAGGCAGATACGCAGTATTTT. It yields the protein CASSSLRLEEADTQYF.

The chain uses TRBV15 and TRBJ1-1; 8 bases match TRBD1. There are 16 residues in the CDR3. With 4 bases clipped from V and 5 bases from J, the junction kept 12 bases outside the gene matches. Germline CDR1 is LNHNV and CDR2 is YYDKDF (reference sequence). The CDR3 DNA is TGTGCCACCAGCAACAGGGGGGTGGCGGAACTTACTGAAGCTTTCTTT. Translated, it gives CATSNRGVAELTEAFF.

This chain joins TRBV6-5 and TRBJ1-1; perhaps TRBD1 as D (5 bases). Germline lookup yields CDR1 MNHEY and CDR2 SVGAGI. V lost 0 bases and J 0 bases, leaving 11 bases between the germline ends. This CDR3 is built from 16 residues. CDR3 DNA sequence: TGTGCCAGCAGTTACTCGCAGGGAGGCGTGAACACTGAAGCTTTCTTT. Its protein is CASSYSQGGVNTEAFF.

The chain recombines TRBV7-5 with TRBJ2-4; the table's D call TRBD2 went unverified against the DNA. TRBV7-5 is tagged as a pseudogene. The CDR3 has 13 amino acids. The CDR3 spells CARSFSGKNIQYF. CDR3 DNA sequence: TGTGCCAGAAGCTTTTCGGGCAAAAACATTCAGTACTTC.

This clone was observed a few times. The rearrangement links TRBV5-8 to TRBJ2-1; 10 positions agree with TRBD2. The junction had 6 bases not matched to a gene; V was cut back by 4 bases and J by 2 bases. CDR3 length: 16 amino acids. The V gene's germline CDR1 is SGHTS and CDR2 YDEGEE. CDR3 nucleotides: TGTGCCAGCAGCGATCGCACTAGCGGGGCCTACAATGAGCAGTTCTTC. Its translation: CASSDRTSGAYNEQFF. Full variable domain (rest looked up from reference TRBV5-8 and TRBJ2-1): EAGVTQSPTHLIKTRGQQATLRCSPISGHTSVYWYQQALGLGLQFLLWYDEGEERNRGNFPPRFSGRQFPNYSSELNVNALELEDSALYLCASSDRTSGAYNEQFFGPGTRLTVL.